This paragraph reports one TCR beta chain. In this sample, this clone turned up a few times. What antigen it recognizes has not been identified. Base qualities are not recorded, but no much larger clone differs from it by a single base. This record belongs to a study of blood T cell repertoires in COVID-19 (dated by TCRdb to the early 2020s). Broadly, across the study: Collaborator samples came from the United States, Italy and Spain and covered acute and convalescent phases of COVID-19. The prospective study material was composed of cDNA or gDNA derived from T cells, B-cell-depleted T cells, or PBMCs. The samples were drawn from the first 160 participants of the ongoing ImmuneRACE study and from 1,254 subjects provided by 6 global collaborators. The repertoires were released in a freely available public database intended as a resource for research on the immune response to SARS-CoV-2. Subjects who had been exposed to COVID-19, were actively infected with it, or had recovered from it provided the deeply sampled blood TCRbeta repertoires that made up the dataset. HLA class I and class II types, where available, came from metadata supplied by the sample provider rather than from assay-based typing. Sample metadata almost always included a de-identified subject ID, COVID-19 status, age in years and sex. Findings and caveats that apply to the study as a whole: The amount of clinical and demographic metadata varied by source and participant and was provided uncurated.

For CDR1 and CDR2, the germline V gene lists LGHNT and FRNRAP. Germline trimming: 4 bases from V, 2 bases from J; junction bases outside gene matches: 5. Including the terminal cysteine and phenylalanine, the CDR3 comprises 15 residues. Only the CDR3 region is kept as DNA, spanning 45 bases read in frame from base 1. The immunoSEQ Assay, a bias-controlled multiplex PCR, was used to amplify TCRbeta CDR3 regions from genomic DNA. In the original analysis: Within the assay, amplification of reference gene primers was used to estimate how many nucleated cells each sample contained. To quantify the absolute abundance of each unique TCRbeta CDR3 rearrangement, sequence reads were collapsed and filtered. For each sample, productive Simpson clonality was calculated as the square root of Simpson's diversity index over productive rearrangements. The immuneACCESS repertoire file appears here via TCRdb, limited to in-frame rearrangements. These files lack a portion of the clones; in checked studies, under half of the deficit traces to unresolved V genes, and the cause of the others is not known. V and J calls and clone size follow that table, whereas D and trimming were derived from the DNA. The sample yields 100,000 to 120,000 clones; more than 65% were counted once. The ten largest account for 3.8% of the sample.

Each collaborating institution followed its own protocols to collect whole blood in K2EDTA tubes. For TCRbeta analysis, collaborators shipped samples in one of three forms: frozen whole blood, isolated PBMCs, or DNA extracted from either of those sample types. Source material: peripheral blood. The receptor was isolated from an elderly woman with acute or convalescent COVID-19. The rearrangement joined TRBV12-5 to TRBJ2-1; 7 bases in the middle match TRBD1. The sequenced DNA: TGTGCTAGTGGTTCCGACAGGGTAGCCTACAATGAGCAGTTCTTC. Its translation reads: CASGSDRVAYNEQFF. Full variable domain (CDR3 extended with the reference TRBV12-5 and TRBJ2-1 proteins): DARVTQTPRHKVTEMGQEVTMRCQPILGHNTVFWYRQTMMQGLELLAYFRNRAPLDDSGMPKDRFSAEMPDATLATLKIQPSEPRDSAVYFCASGSDRVAYNEQFFGPGTRLTVL.